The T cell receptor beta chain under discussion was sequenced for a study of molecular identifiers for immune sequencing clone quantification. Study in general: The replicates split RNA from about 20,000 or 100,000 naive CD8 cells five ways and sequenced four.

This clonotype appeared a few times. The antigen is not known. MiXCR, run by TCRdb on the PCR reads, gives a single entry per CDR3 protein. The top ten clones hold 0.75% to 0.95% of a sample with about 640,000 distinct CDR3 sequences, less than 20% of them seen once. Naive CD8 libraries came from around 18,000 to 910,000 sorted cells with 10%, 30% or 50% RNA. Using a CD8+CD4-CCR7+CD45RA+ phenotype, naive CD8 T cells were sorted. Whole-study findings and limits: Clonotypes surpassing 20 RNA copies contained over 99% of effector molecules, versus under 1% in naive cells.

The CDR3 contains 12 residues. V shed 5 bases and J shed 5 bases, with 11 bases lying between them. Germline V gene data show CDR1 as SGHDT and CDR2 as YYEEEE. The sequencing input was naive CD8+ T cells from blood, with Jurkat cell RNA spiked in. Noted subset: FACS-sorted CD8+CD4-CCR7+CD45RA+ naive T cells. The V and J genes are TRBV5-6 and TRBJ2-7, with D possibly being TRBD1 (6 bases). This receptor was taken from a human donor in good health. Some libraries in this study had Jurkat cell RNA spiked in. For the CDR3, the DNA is TGTGCCAGCAGTAGACAGGTCCACGAGCAGTACTTC. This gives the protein CASSRQVHEQYF. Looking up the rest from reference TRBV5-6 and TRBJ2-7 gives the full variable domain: DAGVTQSPTHLIKTRGQQVTLRCSPKSGHDTVSWYQQALGQGPQFIFQYYEEEERQRGNFPDRFSGHQFPNYSSELNVNALLLGDSALYLCASSRQVHEQYFGPGTRLTVT.